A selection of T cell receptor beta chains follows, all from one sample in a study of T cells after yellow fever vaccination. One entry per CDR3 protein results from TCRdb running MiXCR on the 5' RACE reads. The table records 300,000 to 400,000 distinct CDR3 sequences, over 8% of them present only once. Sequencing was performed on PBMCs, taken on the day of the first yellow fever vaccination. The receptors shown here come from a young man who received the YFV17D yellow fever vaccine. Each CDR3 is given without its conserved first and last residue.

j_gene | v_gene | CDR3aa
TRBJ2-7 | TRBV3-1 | ASSPYSVSYEQY
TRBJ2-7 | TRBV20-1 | SAWDLAYEQY
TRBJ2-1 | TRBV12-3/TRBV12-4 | ASGPGQGLFEQF
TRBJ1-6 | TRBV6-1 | ASSRRTGRANSPLH
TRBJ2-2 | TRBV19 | VSRETRSTGELF
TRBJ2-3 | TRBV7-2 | ASSLAYRAQGAQY
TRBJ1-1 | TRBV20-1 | SARRPPVDTEAF
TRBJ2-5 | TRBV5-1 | ASSLLAGGPQETQY
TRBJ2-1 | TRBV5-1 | ASSPAGTSGYNEQF
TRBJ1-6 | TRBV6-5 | ASSYGEAYNSPLH
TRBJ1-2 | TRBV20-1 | SASPAGGEGYGYT
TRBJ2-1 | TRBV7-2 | ASRILGTNNEQF
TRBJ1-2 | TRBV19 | ASSIPGVNYGYT
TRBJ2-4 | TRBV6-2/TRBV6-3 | ASSYSNIQY
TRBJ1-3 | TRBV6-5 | ASSYSTSAATSGNTIY
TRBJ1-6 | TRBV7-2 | ASSTRQGGSNSPLH
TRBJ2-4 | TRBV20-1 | SASLTGAAKNIQY
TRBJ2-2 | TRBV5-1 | ASKRETSGELF
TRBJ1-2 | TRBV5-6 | ASDLRPENNYGYT
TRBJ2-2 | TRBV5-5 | ASSLGWNTGELF
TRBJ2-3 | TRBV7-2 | ASSSGTNTDTQY
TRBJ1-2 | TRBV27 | ASSSAWGTYYGYT
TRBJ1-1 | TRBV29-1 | SVRDPRLEAF
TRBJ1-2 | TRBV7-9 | ASSFGEYGYT